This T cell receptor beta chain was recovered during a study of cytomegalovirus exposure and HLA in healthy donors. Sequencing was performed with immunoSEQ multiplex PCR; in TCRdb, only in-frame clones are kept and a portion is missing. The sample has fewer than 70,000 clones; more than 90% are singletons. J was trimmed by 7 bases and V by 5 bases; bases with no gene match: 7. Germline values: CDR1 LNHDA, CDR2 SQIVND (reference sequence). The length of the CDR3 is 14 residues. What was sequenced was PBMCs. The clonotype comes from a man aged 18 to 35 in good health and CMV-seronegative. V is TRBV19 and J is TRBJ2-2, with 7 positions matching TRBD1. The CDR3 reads CASSQRQGIGELFF. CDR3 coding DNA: TGTGCCAGTAGTCAACGACAGGGAATCGGGGAGCTGTTTTTT. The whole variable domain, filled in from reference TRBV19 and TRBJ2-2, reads DGGITQSPKYLFRKEGQNVTLSCEQNLNHDAMYWYRQDPGQGLRLIYYSQIVNDFQKGDIAEGYSVSREKKESFPLTVTSAQKNPTAFYLCASSQRQGIGELFFGEGSRLTVL.